The clone carrying this TCR beta chain showed up just once. Its antigen is unidentified. Produced via immunoSEQ multiplex PCR; TCRdb's table is partial and in-frame only. The sample includes approximately 130,000 clones, 80% to 90% of them seen just once. This record belongs to a study of T cell responses to AZD1222 COVID-19 vaccine. About the research overall: Combined were second doses at about 4 or about 12 weeks.

Whole-study findings and limits: Most donors were white British, females outnumbered males, and clonal diversity was possibly underestimated. The study reported that nearly half of spike-specific TCRs target unmutated variant regions. Breadth and depth of Spike-specific TCRs rose after two AZD1222 doses.

The sample here was peripheral blood, taken on day 0 of AZD1222 vaccination. This sequence originates from an adult in good health.

DNA for the CDR3: TGTGCCAGCTCACCACCGGTCCAGGGGCAAGAGACCCAGTACTTC. Translated: CASSPPVQGQETQYF. The chain recombines TRBV18 with TRBJ2-5, with D perhaps matching TRBD1 (6 bases). Per germline, CDR1 KGHSH and CDR2 LQKENI. The CDR3 length is 15 residues. Trimming left V 0 bases short and J 2 bases short, with 10 bases between.